These T cell receptor beta chains were read from a single sample in a study of blood T cell repertoires in COVID-19. Some clones are missing from TCRdb's copy, which holds only in-frame ones; the method was immunoSEQ multiplex PCR. The sample includes roughly 130,000 clones, 79% seen only once; the top ten take about 3.6%. Sequenced: peripheral blood. These receptors were collected from a man aged 55 to 70 with acute or convalescent COVID-19. The CDR3 runs from the conserved cysteine through the conserved F or W. D genes are given only for firm matches. The size of a clone is reported for some rows only, either as once, few or many, or as a class for expanded clones.

V gene: TRBV7-2
clone size: -
J gene: TRBJ1-5
D gene: -
CDR3 protein: CASSLYSGPYSNQPQHF
CDR3 DNA: TGTGCCAGCAGCTTGTACTCAGGGCCTTATAGCAATCAGCCCCAGCATTTT

V gene: TRBV7-9
clone size: -
J gene: TRBJ1-5
D gene: TRBD1
CDR3 protein: CASSQSGGSGQPQHF
CDR3 DNA: TGTGCCAGCAGCCAGTCAGGGGGATCGGGTCAGCCCCAGCATTTT

V gene: TRBV5-1
clone size: -
J gene: TRBJ1-4
D gene: TRBD1
CDR3 protein: CASSLVDRGEEKLFF
CDR3 DNA: TGCGCCAGCAGCTTGGTGGACAGGGGTGAGGAAAAACTGTTTTTT

V gene: TRBV7-9
clone size: -
J gene: TRBJ2-5
D gene: -
CDR3 protein: CASGPSETQYF
CDR3 DNA: TGTGCCAGCGGCCCATCCGAGACCCAGTACTTC

V gene: TRBV7-9
clone size: -
J gene: TRBJ1-5
D gene: -
CDR3 protein: CASSTGNQPQHF
CDR3 DNA: TGTGCCAGCAGCACAGGGAATCAGCCCCAGCATTTT

V gene: TRBV14
clone size: -
J gene: TRBJ1-1
D gene: -
CDR3 protein: CASSTDLRGTEAFF
CDR3 DNA: TGTGCCAGCAGTACCGACCTGAGGGGGACTGAAGCTTTCTTT

V gene: TRBV7-9
clone size: -
J gene: TRBJ2-7
D gene: TRBD1
CDR3 protein: CASSLPGQSYEQYF
CDR3 DNA: TGTGCCAGCAGCTTGCCGGGACAGAGCTACGAGCAGTACTTC

V gene: TRBV7-2
clone size: -
J gene: TRBJ2-7
D gene: -
CDR3 protein: CASSSIGTSAYEQYF
CDR3 DNA: TGTGCCAGCAGCTCGATCGGGACATCCGCCTACGAGCAGTACTTC

V gene: TRBV7-2
clone size: -
J gene: TRBJ1-2
D gene: TRBD1
CDR3 protein: CASSLAVGTDHYTF
CDR3 DNA: TGTGCCAGCAGCTTAGCGGTCGGGACAGATCACTACACCTTC

V gene: TRBV28
clone size: -
J gene: TRBJ2-7
D gene: -
CDR3 protein: CASSTGTSSYEQYF
CDR3 DNA: TGTGCCAGCAGCACGGGAACTAGCTCCTACGAGCAGTACTTC

V gene: TRBV18
clone size: -
J gene: TRBJ1-3
D gene: -
CDR3 protein: CASSPEPRNTIYF
CDR3 DNA: TGTGCCAGCTCACCCGAGCCGAGAAACACCATATATTTT

V gene: TRBV29-1
clone size: few
J gene: TRBJ2-4
D gene: TRBD2
CDR3 protein: CSVDKLAGAQYF
CDR3 DNA: TGCAGCGTTGATAAACTAGCGGGAGCTCAGTACTTC

V gene: TRBV3-1/TRBV3-2
clone size: few
J gene: TRBJ2-7
D gene: TRBD2
CDR3 protein: CASSQIAGAYEQYF
CDR3 DNA: TGTGCCAGCAGCCAGATAGCGGGAGCCTACGAGCAGTACTTC

V gene: TRBV10-3
clone size: -
J gene: TRBJ2-7
D gene: TRBD1
CDR3 protein: CAPTGTDYEQYF
CDR3 DNA: TGTGCCCCTACCGGGACAGATTACGAGCAGTACTTC

V gene: TRBV6-5
clone size: -
J gene: TRBJ1-1
D gene: -
CDR3 protein: CASSSQGESEAFF
CDR3 DNA: TGTGCCAGCAGTTCGCAGGGTGAATCTGAAGCTTTCTTT

V gene: TRBV7-3
clone size: -
J gene: TRBJ2-1
D gene: TRBD2
CDR3 protein: CASSSVAGVAGNEQFF
CDR3 DNA: TGTGCCAGCAGCTCCGTAGCGGGAGTTGCGGGCAATGAGCAGTTCTTC

V gene: TRBV28
clone size: -
J gene: TRBJ1-4
D gene: -
CDR3 protein: CASSSGGNNEKLFF
CDR3 DNA: TGTGCCAGCAGTTCTGGGGGCAATAATGAAAAACTGTTTTTT

V gene: TRBV18
clone size: -
J gene: TRBJ2-5
D gene: -
CDR3 protein: CASSPGTYQETQYF
CDR3 DNA: TGTGCCAGCTCACCCGGGACTTACCAAGAGACCCAGTACTTC

V gene: TRBV3-1/TRBV3-2
clone size: -
J gene: TRBJ1-2
D gene: -
CDR3 protein: CASSAVNYGYTF
CDR3 DNA: TGTGCCAGCAGCGCAGTTAACTATGGCTACACCTTC

V gene: TRBV30
clone size: -
J gene: TRBJ2-7
D gene: -
CDR3 protein: CAWRDTYEQYF
CDR3 DNA: TGTGCCTGGAGGGACACCTACGAGCAGTACTTC

V gene: TRBV2
clone size: -
J gene: TRBJ1-6
D gene: -
CDR3 protein: CASSPKDPTGYNSPLHF
CDR3 DNA: TGTGCCAGCAGTCCAAAGGACCCCACGGGATATAATTCACCCCTCCACTTT

V gene: TRBV7-2
clone size: -
J gene: TRBJ2-2
D gene: TRBD2
CDR3 protein: CASSLVSGRAERELFF
CDR3 DNA: TGTGCCAGCAGCTTAGTTAGCGGGAGGGCCGAGCGGGAGCTGTTTTTT

V gene: TRBV28
clone size: once
J gene: TRBJ2-3
D gene: TRBD2
CDR3 protein: CASSSGGRGYTQYF
CDR3 DNA: TGTGCCAGCAGTTCGGGCGGGAGAGGATATACGCAGTATTTT

V gene: TRBV4-2
clone size: -
J gene: TRBJ1-6
D gene: TRBD1
CDR3 protein: CASSQDPAPGGASPLHF
CDR3 DNA: TGTGCCAGCAGCCAAGACCCCGCCCCAGGGGGCGCATCACCCCTCCACTTT

V gene: TRBV5-6
clone size: few
J gene: TRBJ1-1
D gene: -
CDR3 protein: CASSLLGAGTEAFF
CDR3 DNA: TGTGCCAGCAGCTTGCTGGGGGCGGGCACTGAAGCTTTCTTT

V gene: TRBV7-3
clone size: few
J gene: TRBJ1-1
D gene: -
CDR3 protein: CASSRERTNTEAFF
CDR3 DNA: TGTGCCAGCAGCCGGGAGAGAACGAACACTGAAGCTTTCTTT

V gene: TRBV24-1
clone size: -
J gene: TRBJ1-4
D gene: -
CDR3 protein: CATSDHRREKLFF
CDR3 DNA: TGTGCCACCAGTGATCACAGACGCGAAAAACTGTTTTTT

V gene: TRBV30
clone size: once
J gene: TRBJ1-2
D gene: TRBD1
CDR3 protein: CAWSVWTGGPYGYTF
CDR3 DNA: TGTGCCTGGAGTGTATGGACAGGGGGACCATATGGCTACACCTTC

V gene: TRBV5-5
clone size: -
J gene: TRBJ2-7
D gene: TRBD1
CDR3 protein: CASSLTGNYEQYF
CDR3 DNA: TGTGCCAGCAGCCTGACAGGGAATTACGAGCAGTACTTC

V gene: TRBV27
clone size: -
J gene: TRBJ1-5
D gene: TRBD1
CDR3 protein: CASSRITGGYSNQPQHF
CDR3 DNA: TGTGCCAGCAGTCGTATAACAGGGGGGTATAGCAATCAGCCCCAGCATTTT

V gene: TRBV19
clone size: -
J gene: TRBJ2-7
D gene: -
CDR3 protein: CASSIAGGSYEQYF
CDR3 DNA: TGTGCCAGTAGTATAGCCGGGGGTTCCTACGAGCAGTACTTC

V gene: TRBV6-5
clone size: once
J gene: TRBJ2-7
D gene: -
CDR3 protein: CASSLATRSYEQYF
CDR3 DNA: TGTGCCAGCAGTCTAGCTACTAGATCCTACGAGCAGTACTTC

V gene: TRBV11-2
clone size: -
J gene: TRBJ2-5
D gene: TRBD2
CDR3 protein: CASSLDIPSIRGSFEETQYF
CDR3 DNA: TGTGCCAGCAGCTTAGATATCCCCTCAATTCGCGGGAGTTTTGAAGAGACCCAGTACTTC

V gene: TRBV18
clone size: -
J gene: TRBJ1-1
D gene: TRBD1
CDR3 protein: CASSSDRATEAFF
CDR3 DNA: TGTGCCAGCTCATCGGACAGGGCCACTGAAGCTTTCTTT

V gene: TRBV24-1
clone size: -
J gene: TRBJ2-1
D gene: -
CDR3 protein: CATSDPLDLGEQFF
CDR3 DNA: TGTGCCACCAGTGACCCTCTAGATCTGGGTGAGCAGTTCTTC

V gene: TRBV28
clone size: -
J gene: TRBJ1-5
D gene: TRBD1
CDR3 protein: CASSFTRGLESQPQHF
CDR3 DNA: TGTGCCAGCAGTTTCACCAGGGGGCTAGAGAGTCAGCCCCAGCATTTT

V gene: TRBV4-3
clone size: once
J gene: TRBJ2-3
D gene: TRBD2
CDR3 protein: CASSQDGPAGGGKDTQYF
CDR3 DNA: TGCGCCAGCAGCCAAGATGGTCCAGCGGGAGGCGGTAAGGATACGCAGTATTTT

V gene: TRBV4-3
clone size: many
J gene: TRBJ1-1
D gene: TRBD1
CDR3 protein: CASSRETGIGTEAFF
CDR3 DNA: TGCGCCAGCAGCCGAGAGACAGGGATCGGGACTGAAGCTTTCTTT

V gene: TRBV28
clone size: -
J gene: TRBJ1-2
D gene: -
CDR3 protein: CASSLRRSNYGYTF
CDR3 DNA: TGTGCCAGCAGTTTGAGACGGAGTAACTATGGCTACACCTTC

V gene: TRBV5-4
clone size: -
J gene: TRBJ2-1
D gene: TRBD1
CDR3 protein: CASSLGTGDYNEQFF
CDR3 DNA: TGTGCCAGCAGCTTGGGGACAGGGGACTACAATGAGCAGTTCTTC

V gene: TRBV18
clone size: -
J gene: TRBJ2-5
D gene: -
CDR3 protein: CASSPLDTSLSQETQYF
CDR3 DNA: TGTGCCAGCTCACCACTCGACACCTCCCTGAGTCAAGAGACCCAGTACTTC